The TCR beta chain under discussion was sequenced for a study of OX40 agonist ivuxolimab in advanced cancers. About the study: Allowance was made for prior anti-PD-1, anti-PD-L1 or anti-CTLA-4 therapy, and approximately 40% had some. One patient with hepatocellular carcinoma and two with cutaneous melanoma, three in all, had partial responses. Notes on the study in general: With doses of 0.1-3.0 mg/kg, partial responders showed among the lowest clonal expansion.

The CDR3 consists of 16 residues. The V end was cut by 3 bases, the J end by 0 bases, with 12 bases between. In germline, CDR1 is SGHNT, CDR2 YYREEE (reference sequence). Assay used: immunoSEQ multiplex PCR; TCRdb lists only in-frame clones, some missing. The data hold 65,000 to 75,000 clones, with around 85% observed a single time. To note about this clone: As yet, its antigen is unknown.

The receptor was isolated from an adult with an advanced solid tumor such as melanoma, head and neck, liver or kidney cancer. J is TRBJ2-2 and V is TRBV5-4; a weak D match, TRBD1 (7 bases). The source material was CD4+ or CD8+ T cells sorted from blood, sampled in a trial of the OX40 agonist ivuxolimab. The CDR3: CASSSGGGPNTGELFF. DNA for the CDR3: TGTGCCAGCAGCTCAGGAGGGGGCCCGAACACCGGGGAGCTGTTTTTT.